These 22 T cell receptor beta chains were all obtained from the same sample, sequenced in a study of shared clonotypes between healthy human individuals. Naive CD8 cells, CD45RO-negative and positively selected for CCR7, excluded terminally differentiated effector memory CD45RA+ cells. The data were produced by immunoSEQ multiplex PCR, yet TCRdb's version contains in-frame clones alone and is incomplete. The sample shows around 2,000,000 clones, less than 95% of them seen only once. The sample taken for sequencing was naive CD8+ T cells sorted from blood. The receptors shown here come from a man younger than 35 in good health.

This chain joins TRBV13 and TRBJ2-6, with D perhaps TRBD2 (6 bases). Germline V CDR1 and CDR2: PRHDT, FYEKMQ (reference sequence). The CDR3 is made up of 15 amino acids. With 4 bases removed from V and 1 base from J, the gap between germline ends came to 8 bases. This CDR3 is CASSYRGSGANVLTF. CDR3 coding DNA: TGTGCCAGCAGCTACCGGGGGTCTGGGGCCAACGTCCTGACTTTC. Variable domain in full (rest from reference TRBV13 and TRBJ2-6): AAGVIQSPRHLIKEKRETATLKCYPIPRHDTVYWYQQGPGQDPQFLISFYEKMQSDKGSIPDRFSAQQFSDYHSELNMSSLELGDSALYFCASSYRGSGANVLTFGAGSRLTVL.

This clone has a single count. The chain recombines TRBV6-1 with TRBJ2-7; either TRBD1 or TRBD2 may fit D (5 bases each). Trimming left V 1 base short and J 0 bases short, with 10 bases between. The CDR3 is 15 residues long. Per the germline V gene, CDR1 is MNHNS and CDR2 is SASEGT. The CDR3 sequence: CASSEGQRTSYEQYF. Here the CDR3 DNA reads TGTGCCAGCAGTGAAGGACAGCGGACCTCCTACGAGCAGTACTTC.

This clone appeared once. The chain uses TRBV4-1 and TRBJ2-5; 9 nucleotides line up with TRBD2. Germline CDR1 MGHRA, CDR2 YSYEKL. V was clipped by 3 bases and J by 7 bases; unmatched bases: 6. There are 14 residues in the CDR3. The CDR3: CASSQGGGEVTQYF. The DNA for the CDR3 is TGCGCCAGCAGCCAGGGCGGGGGGGAGGTGACCCAGTACTTC.

V and J are TRBV9 and TRBJ1-2, with D possibly matching TRBD1 (6 bases). This CDR3 region has 16 residues. CDR1 and CDR2 from the germline V gene are SGDLS and YYNGEE. V lost 0 bases and J lost 8, with 20 bases in between. The CDR3: CASSVELLPGVEGYTF. The CDR3 bases are TGTGCCAGCAGCGTAGAGCTTCTCCCAGGGGTTGAAGGCTACACCTTC.

This chain joins TRBV13 and TRBJ2-3; 9 nucleotides agree with TRBD1. Germline assignment: CDR1 PRHDT and CDR2 FYEKMQ (reference sequence). Losses at the gene ends were 2 bases for V and 3 bases for J; bases not matched to a gene: 9. The CDR3 spans 17 residues. The CDR3 protein is CASSLSFRTGDTDTQYF. In nucleotides, the CDR3 is TGTGCCAGCAGCTTAAGTTTCCGGACAGGGGATACAGATACGCAGTATTTT.

The CDR3 protein is CASSFPPDREDNQPQHF. DNA of the CDR3: TGTGCCAGCAGTTTCCCACCGGACAGGGAGGACAATCAGCCCCAGCATTTT. The chain couples TRBV28 to TRBJ1-5; 8 nucleotides agree with TRBD1. CDR1 is MDHEN and CDR2 is SYDVKM in the germline V gene. The V gene end was trimmed by 3 bases and the J gene end by 3 bases; junction bases not matched to a gene: 10. This CDR3 region has 17 residues.

Comment on this clone: Other DNA variants within this sample encode the same CDR3. The V call is TRBV6-5, the J call TRBJ2-5; 11 bases align to TRBD1. This CDR3 is built from 16 residues. The junction had 6 bases not matched to a gene; V was cut back by 1 base and J by 5 bases. CDR1 is MNHEY and CDR2 is SVGAGI in the germline V gene. The CDR3 protein is CASSYYGTGGSETQYF. The CDR3 coding sequence is TGTGCCAGCAGTTACTATGGGACAGGGGGATCGGAGACCCAGTACTTC.

The V call is TRBV30, the J call TRBJ2-5, with 8 bases that match TRBD2. Germline-derived CDR1 and CDR2 are GTSNPN and SVGIG (reference sequence). With V trimmed by 0 bases and J by 4 bases, 7 bases remained unmatched. There are 15 residues in the CDR3. This CDR3 reads CAWSVRASGLETQYF. The CDR3 DNA follows: TGTGCCTGGAGTGTACGGGCTAGCGGGTTAGAGACCCAGTACTTC.

The genes are TRBV2 and TRBJ2-1, with D possibly being TRBD2 (5 bases). CDR1 and CDR2 (germline): SNHLY, FYNNEI. V lost 5 bases to trimming and J lost 2 bases, with 16 bases between them. The CDR3 contains 16 residues. The CDR3: CASSIPTSTTYNEQFF. The CDR3 nucleotides read TGTGCCAGCAGTATTCCAACTAGTACCACCTACAATGAGCAGTTCTTC.

V usage is TRBV7-8 and J usage is TRBJ2-2, with 7 bases aligning to TRBD1. With V trimmed by 0 bases and J by 4 bases, 14 bases remained unmatched. CDR3 length: 19 residues. The V gene's germline CDR1 is SGHVS and CDR2 FQNEAQ. The CDR3 DNA reads TGTGCCAGCAGCTTAGCGATTTTTAAGACAGGGAAAAGCACCGGGGAGCTGTTTTTT. Translating it yields CASSLAIFKTGKSTGELFF.

This rearrangement joins TRBV30 to TRBJ2-1; D call uncertain. Germline assignment: CDR1 GTSNPN and CDR2 SVGIG (reference sequence). Trimming removed 2 bases from V and 8 bases from J, with 7 bases in between. This CDR3 region has 11 residues. CDR3 protein: CAWSTVYEQFF. For the CDR3, the DNA is TGTGCCTGGAGTACGGTGTATGAGCAGTTCTTC.

The J gene is TRBJ2-5, the V gene TRBV29-1, with 7 positions matching TRBD1. CDR3 length equals 12 residues. CDR1 SQVTM and CDR2 ANQGSEA come from the germline V gene. Losses at the gene ends were 5 bases for V and 8 bases for J; bases not matched to a gene: 8. As DNA, the CDR3 is TGCAGCGTTCCCCGGGACAGCCAAACCCAGTACTTC. Its translation is CSVPRDSQTQYF.

The rearrangement joins TRBV13 to TRBJ2-1; 10 bases map to TRBD2. There are 15 residues in the CDR3. In germline, CDR1 is PRHDT, CDR2 FYEKMQ (reference sequence). V lost 7 bases and J lost 2; bases outside the gene matches: 5. Here the CDR3 DNA reads TGTGCCAGCACCCATAGCGGGGGGCCCTACAATGAGCAGTTCTTC. Encoded protein: CASTHSGGPYNEQFF.

The chain uses TRBV27 and TRBJ2-5; the D is unclear. The CDR3 runs to 11 residues. CDR1 is MNHEY, CDR2 SMNVEV, per germline (reference sequence). Trimming cost V 6 bases and J 5 bases, with 7 bases left between them. The CDR3 is CASRGSETQYF. In nucleotides, the CDR3 is TGTGCCAGCAGGGGTAGTGAGACCCAGTACTTC.

V and J are TRBV4-3 and TRBJ2-5; TRBD2 aligns across 9 bases. The CDR3 extends over 15 amino acids. Germline CDR1 and CDR2: LGHNA and YSLEER. The V gene end was trimmed by 0 bases and the J gene end by 3 bases; junction bases not matched to a gene: 2. CDR3 in amino acids: CASSQDAGGKETQYF. CDR3 nucleotide sequence: TGCGCCAGCAGCCAAGATGCGGGAGGGAAAGAGACCCAGTACTTC.

This chain connects TRBV5-1 to TRBJ1-1; 7 bases line up with TRBD1. Trimming took 5 bases from V and 4 from J; bases not matched to a gene: 8. The CDR3 is 14 amino acids. The V gene's germline CDR1 is SGHRS and CDR2 YFSETQ. The DNA of the CDR3 is TGCGCCAGCAGTATCGGACAGGTGAGCACTGAAGCTTTCTTT. It yields the protein CASSIGQVSTEAFF.

This chain joins TRBV29-1 and TRBJ2-3, with D possibly being TRBD1 (6 bases). Trimming cost V 8 bases and J 3 bases, with 18 bases left between them. Germline CDR1 reads SQVTM; CDR2 reads ANQGSEA. The CDR3 covers 14 residues. CDR3 sequence reads: CSLWTLGATDTQYF. The CDR3 DNA sequence: TGCAGCTTATGGACCCTGGGGGCGACAGATACGCAGTATTTT.

This chain joins TRBV2 and TRBJ2-7; tentative D call: TRBD1 (6 bases). Germline CDR1 is SNHLY and CDR2 is FYNNEI. This CDR3 has 12 amino acids. Trimming stripped 8 bases from V and 0 bases from J, with 8 bases between. The CDR3 sequence: CASRDISYEQYF. CDR3 DNA: TGTGCCAGCCGGGACATCTCCTACGAGCAGTACTTC.

This rearrangement joins TRBV10-3 to TRBJ1-6; perhaps TRBD1 as D (6 bases). Germline V gene lookup returns CDR1 ENHRY and CDR2 SYGVKD. Trimming took off 2 bases at V and 8 bases at J, with 10 bases between the two ends. The CDR3 runs to 14 residues. CDR3 sequence reads: CAISETGMDSPLHF. The CDR3 DNA follows: TGTGCCATCAGTGAGACAGGGATGGATTCACCCCTCCACTTT.

V and J are TRBV4-1 and TRBJ2-1; no clear D. The CDR3 runs to 13 residues. Trimming stripped 0 bases from V and 5 bases from J, with 5 bases between. CDR1 and CDR2 (germline): MGHRA, YSYEKL. DNA for the CDR3: TGCGCCAGCAGCCAAGAGTTTAACAATGAGCAGTTCTTC. Protein product: CASSQEFNNEQFF.

The chain is built from TRBV9 and TRBJ2-1; 8 nucleotides agree with TRBD2. There are 15 residues in the CDR3. Trimming at V came to 4 bases and at J to 4 bases, leaving 7 bases not matched to a gene. CDR1 SGDLS and CDR2 YYNGEE come from the germline V gene. DNA of the CDR3: TGTGCCAGCAGCCCCAGCGGGAGTTGGTACAATGAGCAGTTCTTC. Amino acid sequence: CASSPSGSWYNEQFF.

J is TRBJ1-1 and V is TRBV5-6, with 9 positions matching TRBD1. The V segment lost 5 bases and the J segment 4 bases; nucleotides outside the gene matches: 18. This CDR3 has 18 residues. Germline CDR1 SGHDT, CDR2 YYEEEE. The CDR3 loop is CASRGTRDRALVSTEAFF. In DNA form, the CDR3 reads TGTGCCAGCAGAGGTACCCGGGACAGGGCTTTAGTTTCCACTGAAGCTTTCTTT.